The entry below describes one T cell receptor (beta chain). Each CDR3 protein is one row after TCRdb ran MiXCR on the PCR reads. The sample consists of 30,000 to 40,000 distinct CDR3 sequences, about 35% of them appearing once. This record comes from a study of vaccination and CD4 T cells after COVID-19. Germline CDR1 is SNHLY and CDR2 is FYNNEI. The CDR3 is 15 residues long. V was cut by 4 bases and J by 0 bases, with 10 bases left in between. As to time point: late sampling 161 to 241 days after vaccination in three convalescent patients. Sequencing was performed on CD4+ T cells from blood, taken about 7 months after SARS-CoV-2 vaccination. This receptor was identified in a human donor who had recovered from COVID-19. The gene calls are TRBV2 and TRBJ2-1; D assignment may be TRBD1 or TRBD2 (5 bases each). The CDR3 sequence is CASSGGRSSYNEQFF. The CDR3 DNA sequence: TGTGCCAGCAGTGGGGGACGGAGCTCCTACAATGAGCAGTTCTTC.